These T cell receptor beta chains were read from a single sample in a study of Ad26.COV2.S vaccination and SARS-CoV-2 variants. The table came from immunoSEQ multiplex PCR; TCRdb's copy has only in-frame clones and leaves some out. The data show about 350,000 clones, with approximately 81% seen just once and 2.5% to 3.5% held by the top ten. The material was peripheral blood, obtained in a trial of Ad26.COV2.S vaccine versus placebo. Receptors were obtained from a person aged 18-60 years who received the Ad26.COV2.S COVID-19 vaccine or a placebo. Both conserved end residues are part of each CDR3. The D gene is left open where the match is weak. Clone size appears in some rows only: once, few, many, or a class for an expanded clone.

V gene	clone size	J gene	D gene	CDR3 DNA	CDR3 protein
TRBV5-4	-	TRBJ2-3	TRBD2	TGTGCCAGCAGCCTGACTAGCGGGGGTGCGGATACGCAGTATTTT	CASSLTSGGADTQYF
TRBV6-4	few	TRBJ2-2	-	TGTGCCAGCAGTTCATCAGCGAACACCGGGGAGCTGTTTTTT	CASSSSANTGELFF
TRBV6-1	few	TRBJ2-1	-	TGTGCCAGCAGTGAAGCTCCAGGGGCGAATGAGCAGTTCTTC	CASSEAPGANEQFF
TRBV6-5	-	TRBJ1-1	-	TGTGCCAGCAGTTACTCGGGGGGGACGTTGAACACTGAAGCTTTCTTT	CASSYSGGTLNTEAFF
TRBV7-6	-	TRBJ1-1	-	TGTGCCAGCAGCCCGGCGGTCACAGGGTGGGACACTGAAGCTTTCTTT	CASSPAVTGWDTEAFF
TRBV10-3	-	TRBJ1-2	TRBD1	TGTGCCACAAAGGGACAGGGGACACTTAACTATGGCTACACCTTC	CATKGQGTLNYGYTF
TRBV5-6	-	TRBJ1-5	-	TGTGCCAGCAGCTCCTTGAGGGAGGTACGTCAGCCCCAGCATTTT	CASSSLREVRQPQHF
TRBV5-6	-	TRBJ1-4	TRBD1	TGTGCCAGCAGAAAGGGGACAGTTAATGAAAAACTGTTTTTT	CASRKGTVNEKLFF
TRBV30	-	TRBJ1-3	-	TGTGCCTGGAGTCTCCAGGGAAACACCATATATTTT	CAWSLQGNTIYF
TRBV2	few	TRBJ1-5	TRBD1	TGTGCCAGCAGTCGGGACAGGGACTATCAGCCCCAGCATTTT	CASSRDRDYQPQHF
TRBV9	-	TRBJ1-2	-	TGTGCCAGCAGCGTAGCAGGACAGACTAACTATGGCTACACCTTC	CASSVAGQTNYGYTF
TRBV4-1	-	TRBJ1-1	-	TGCGCCAGCAGCCAAGGACCCGGGCCAGAAGCTTTCTTT	CASSQGPGPEAFF
TRBV5-1	-	TRBJ2-7	TRBD1	TGCGCCAGCAGCTTGGGGGTGACAGGGTTGAACGACGAGCAGTACTTC	CASSLGVTGLNDEQYF
TRBV7-2	-	TRBJ1-5	TRBD1	TGTGCCAGCAGCCAGGACAGGGGAGGATTTCAGCCCCAGCATTTT	CASSQDRGGFQPQHF
TRBV12-3/TRBV12-4	-	TRBJ2-5	TRBD2	TGTGCCAGCAGCTATCCGGGAGGAGAGACCCAGTACTTC	CASSYPGGETQYF
TRBV2	-	TRBJ2-6	TRBD2	TGTGCCAGCAGGGATGGACTAGCGGGAACCTCTGGGGCCAACGTCCTGACTTTC	CASRDGLAGTSGANVLTF
TRBV29-1	-	TRBJ2-1	TRBD2	TGCAGCGTTGGGGTAGCGGGCTCCTACAATGAGCAGTTCTTC	CSVGVAGSYNEQFF
TRBV7-9	once	TRBJ2-3	TRBD2	TGTGCCAGCAGCTTTACGACTAGCGGAGACACAGATACGCAGTATTTT	CASSFTTSGDTDTQYF
TRBV11-3	-	TRBJ2-5	TRBD2	TGTGCCAGCAGCTTAAGGAGCGGGGTGGGCCCAGAGACCCAGTACTTC	CASSLRSGVGPETQYF
TRBV7-8	-	TRBJ2-1	TRBD2	TGTGCCAGCAGCCGAGGCGGGAGCACTTACAATGAGCAGTTCTTC	CASSRGGSTYNEQFF
TRBV4-1	once	TRBJ2-2	-	TGCGCCAGCAGCCAAGACACTAGCTCTCCCGGGGAGCTGTTTTTT	CASSQDTSSPGELFF
TRBV5-6	-	TRBJ2-1	-	TGTGCCAGCAGCGTGCTTTCGGGGTCCTACAATGAGCAGTTCTTC	CASSVLSGSYNEQFF
TRBV5-1	-	TRBJ2-1	-	TGCGCCAGCAGGCCGGCAGCGGGTTACAATGAGCAGTTCTTC	CASRPAAGYNEQFF
TRBV28	-	TRBJ2-7	TRBD1	TGTGCCAGCACCTCGGACAGGTACGAGCAGTACTTC	CASTSDRYEQYF
TRBV7-9	-	TRBJ1-2	-	TGTGCCAGTACGTGGGAGAACTATGGCTACACCTTC	CASTWENYGYTF
TRBV10-3	-	TRBJ2-7	-	TGTGCCATCAGGGACTCCCTGAGCTCCTACGAGCAGTACTTC	CAIRDSLSSYEQYF
TRBV14	-	TRBJ2-7	-	TGTGCCAGCAGCCCGCCGGGACTGGGGCCCTACGAGCAGTACTTC	CASSPPGLGPYEQYF
TRBV4-3	-	TRBJ1-1	-	TGCGCCAGCAGCCAAGATCCCGCCAGTAACACTGAAGCTTTCTTT	CASSQDPASNTEAFF
TRBV4-1	-	TRBJ1-1	-	TGCGCCAGCAGCCAAGATCGTGGGGCAGGGCGGGGCGAGACTGAAGCTTTCTTT	CASSQDRGAGRGETEAFF
TRBV1	-	TRBJ2-1	-	TGCACCAGCAGCCAAGATCGTGGTAGAAGGCTCATTCCAATCTACAATGAGCAGTTCTTC	CTSSQDRGRRLIPIYNEQFF
TRBV3-1/TRBV3-2	-	TRBJ2-3	-	TGTGCCAGCAGCCTACATGTCGGCGGGGACGGCACAGATACGCAGTATTTT	CASSLHVGGDGTDTQYF
TRBV6-1	-	TRBJ1-4	-	TGTGCCAGCAGTGACAGGTTCTTCAATGAAAAACTGTTTTTT	CASSDRFFNEKLFF
TRBV18	-	TRBJ1-1	-	TGTGCCAGCTCTCCCGATTTGACAGCGAACCACCTATTAGCTTTCTTT	CASSPDLTANHLLAFF
TRBV4-3	-	TRBJ1-2	-	TGCGCCAGCAGCCGCGGGTCCAAGACCTATGGCTACACCTTC	CASSRGSKTYGYTF
TRBV7-2	once	TRBJ1-1	-	TGTGCCAGCAGCTTAAGCGGGGCAGCGAACACTGAAGCTTTCTTT	CASSLSGAANTEAFF
TRBV6-6	once	TRBJ1-3	-	TGTGCCAGCAGCGACCCGACCTCTGGAAACACCATATATTTT	CASSDPTSGNTIYF
TRBV20-1	-	TRBJ2-2	TRBD2	TGCAGTGCTAGTGGTCTAGCGGGGGGGCTTGGCACCGGGGAGCTGTTTTTT	CSASGLAGGLGTGELFF
TRBV5-4	-	TRBJ2-7	-	TGTGCCAGCAGCTTGGGTCAGGGAGGAGATTACGAGCAGTACTTC	CASSLGQGGDYEQYF
TRBV3-1/TRBV3-2	-	TRBJ2-1	TRBD2	TGTGCCAGCAGCGGGGACTACAGCTCCTACAATGAGCAGTTCTTC	CASSGDYSSYNEQFF
TRBV30	-	TRBJ2-3	-	TGTGCCTGGAACAATGTTGCGGGTAGCACAGATACGCAGTATTTT	CAWNNVAGSTDTQYF
TRBV12-5	-	TRBJ2-2	-	TGTGCTAGTACTAGGGGGGACACCGGGGAGCTGTTTTTT	CASTRGDTGELFF
TRBV6-6	-	TRBJ2-2	TRBD2	TGTGCCAGCAGTTACGCGGGAGGGGACACCGGGGAGCTGTTTTTT	CASSYAGGDTGELFF
TRBV5-1	-	TRBJ1-3	TRBD1	TGCGCCAGCAGTCCTGAACCGGGACAGGGGCCGGGCGCCATATATTTT	CASSPEPGQGPGAIYF